This passage covers 19 T cell receptor beta chains from one sample sequenced in a study of CD8 T cells in ankylosing spondylitis. TCRdb re-analysed the 5' RACE reads in MiXCR, keeping a single row per CDR3 protein. The sample holds 250,000 to 350,000 distinct CDR3 sequences, 15% to 25% seen once. Sequencing input: blood, either unsorted or a sorted T cell fraction (not recorded which). The origin of the receptors is a male donor with ankylosing spondylitis or in good health (not recorded which).

Comment on this clonotype: Its ends do not fully match the called genes, so a read error is possible. The CDR3 sequence is CSARSQTQEIQYF. The CDR3 nucleotides are TGCAGTGCTAGGTCACAGACCCAAGAGATCCAGTACTTC. V is TRBV20-1 and J is TRBJ2-5; no clear D gene. Germline CDR1 and CDR2: DFQATT and SNEGSKA (reference sequence). The CDR3 covers 13 residues.

The chain joins TRBV20-1 to TRBJ2-4, with a possible D match to TRBD2 (5 bases). CDR1 and CDR2 (germline): DFQATT, SNEGSKA (reference sequence). CDR3 length equals 15 residues. V was pared by 4 bases and J by 3 bases, with 16 bases between. The CDR3 reads CSANGWSGDKNIQYF. CDR3 nucleotides: TGCAGTGCTAATGGGTGGTCCGGGGACAAAAACATTCAGTACTTC.

In this sample, this clonotype turned up many times. The chain joins TRBV12-3 or TRBV12-4 to TRBJ2-1; 7 nucleotides match TRBD2. There are 17 residues in the CDR3. V lost 1 base, J lost 0 bases, and 6 bases stayed unmatched. For the CDR3, the DNA is TGTGCCAGCAGTTTAGAGCCTGGCGGGAGCTCCTACAATGAGCAGTTCTTC. This gives the protein CASSLEPGGSSYNEQFF.

This clonotype was seen a few times. The rearrangement uses TRBV5-1 and TRBJ2-1; the match to TRBD2 covers 10 bases. CDR1 is SGHRS and CDR2 is YFSETQ in the germline V gene. Trimming removed 4 bases from V and 7 bases from J; junction bases left unmatched: 8. The length of the CDR3 is 15 residues. The CDR3 loop reads CASSLGTSDLNEQFF. The DNA of the CDR3 is TGCGCCAGCAGCCTTGGGACTAGCGACCTAAATGAGCAGTTCTTC.

This clonotype appeared a single time. The rearrangement uses TRBV10-3 and TRBJ2-5; possibly TRBD1 for D (5 bases). V shed 2 bases and J shed 5 bases, with 15 bases lying between them. The CDR3 loop spans 15 amino acids. Germline V gene data show CDR1 as ENHRY and CDR2 as SYGVKD. CDR3 in amino acids: CAISEMSGFQETQYF. CDR3 DNA sequence: TGTGCCATCAGTGAGATGTCAGGGTTCCAGGAGACCCAGTACTTC.

The rearrangement joins TRBV7-6 to TRBJ2-3; D remains unclear. The CDR3 spans 12 residues. V lost 4 bases and J 5 bases, leaving 7 bases between the germline ends. Germline V gene lookup returns CDR1 SGHVS and CDR2 FNYEAQ. The CDR3 loop reads CASSSFLDTQYF. The CDR3 DNA sequence: TGTGCCAGCAGCTCGTTCCTAGATACGCAGTATTTT.

This clonotype was observed a handful of times. The chain employs TRBV5-1 and TRBJ1-6; no clear D. The CDR3 contains 16 residues. Between the trimmed V and J ends, which lost 2 bases and 0 bases, there was a span of 9 bases. Germline CDR1 and CDR2: SGHRS and YFSETQ. This CDR3 reads CASSLFQSSYNSPLHF. The DNA of the CDR3 is TGCGCCAGCAGCTTATTTCAGAGCTCCTATAATTCACCCCTCCACTTT.

This chain links TRBV2 with TRBJ2-3, with D unclear. The V end lost 9 bases, the J end lost 2 bases, and 18 bases lay between the germline ends. This CDR3 has 15 residues. Germline loops: CDR1 SNHLY, CDR2 FYNNEI. CDR3 residues: CASRMWSANTDTQYF. CDR3 bases: TGTGCCAGTAGAATGTGGTCAGCCAACACAGATACGCAGTATTTT.

This clonotype was seen many times. This chain uses TRBV25-1 with TRBJ2-1, with D perhaps matching TRBD1 (6 bases). The germline gives CDR1 MGHDK, CDR2 SYGVNS. The CDR3 is 21 amino acids. The V gene lost 2 bases and the J gene lost 3 bases, with 29 bases spanning the gap. CDR3 coding DNA: TGTGCCAGCAGTGAAAGAGGCGGACACCTAACAGGGTTCTTTTACTACAATGAGCAGTTCTTC. It translates to CASSERGGHLTGFFYYNEQFF. The variable domain in full, with the rest retrieved from reference TRBV25-1 and TRBJ2-1, is EADIYQTPRYLVIGTGKKITLECSQTMGHDKMYWYQQDPGMELHLIHYSYGVNSTEKGDLSSESTVSRIRTEHFPLTLESARPSHTSQYLCASSERGGHLTGFFYYNEQFFGPGTRLTVL.

This clonotype has a count of ten or more. The chain carries TRBV12-3 or TRBV12-4 and TRBJ1-5, with 9 bases that match TRBD1. The CDR3 is 14 amino acids. V shed 5 bases and J 2 bases; nucleotides not matched to a gene: 1. The CDR3 sequence is CASSRTGGNQPQHF. The CDR3 DNA sequence: TGTGCCAGCAGTCGGACAGGGGGCAATCAGCCCCAGCATTTT.

A few counts support this clonotype. A junction boundary mismatches the germline segment, possibly from a read error. This chain connects TRBV5-1 to TRBJ2-2, with no clear D. Germline assignment: CDR1 SGHRS and CDR2 YFSETQ. The CDR3 covers 14 residues. The CDR3 DNA reads as TGTGCCAGCAGTTTGGCTTCGAACACCGGGGAGCTGTTTTTT. Translation gives CASSLASNTGELFF.

The chain is built from TRBV12-3 or TRBV12-4 and TRBJ2-2; a weak D match, TRBD2 (5 bases). V was cut by 6 bases and J by 1 base, with 18 bases left in between. There are 17 residues in the CDR3. CDR3 protein: CASSPASSSLNTGELFF. Written as DNA, the CDR3 is TGTGCCAGCAGCCCTGCGTCTAGCAGTCTGAACACCGGGGAGCTGTTTTTT.

J is TRBJ2-1 and V is TRBV3-1; TRBD2 matches 8 bases. CDR1 is LGHDT, CDR2 YNNKEL, per germline (reference sequence). The CDR3 length is 16 residues. J gave up 1 base and V 4 bases, and 6 bases lay outside the gene matches. The CDR3 DNA reads as TGTGCCAGCAGCCGACGGGGGGGCCTATCCTACAATGAGCAGTTCTTC. Its translation: CASSRRGGLSYNEQFF.

In this sample, this clonotype turned up many times. V usage is TRBV20-1 and J usage is TRBJ1-6, with D unclear. V was cut by 6 bases and J by 4 bases, with 10 bases left in between. Per the germline V gene, CDR1 is DFQATT and CDR2 is SNEGSKA (reference sequence). The length of the CDR3 is 13 residues. CDR3 DNA: TGCAGTGCCAAGCTCACTTATAATTCACCCCTCCACTTT. Its protein product is CSAKLTYNSPLHF.

Comments on this clonotype: Possible read error: a much larger clone is one base away. The rearrangement joins TRBV28 to TRBJ1-5; D perhaps matches TRBD1 (6 bases). Germline-derived CDR1 and CDR2 are MDHEN and SYDVKM. Trimming took 7 bases from V and 4 from J, leaving 14 bases between them. CDR3 size: 14 residues. The CDR3, as DNA: TGTGCCAGCATCCCTCCGGGACAAAATCAGCCCCAGCATTTT. As protein: CASIPPGQNQPQHF.

This clonotype has more than one count but fewer than ten. The CDR3 loop reads CASSFFRGGELFF. DNA of the CDR3: TGTGCCAGCAGTTTCTTTCGAGGCGGGGAGCTGTTTTTT. This chain connects TRBV12-3 or TRBV12-4 to TRBJ2-2, with D uncertain. This CDR3 is 13 amino acids long. Trimming cost V 3 bases and J 7 bases, with 9 bases left between them.

This clonotype was counted many times. V usage is TRBV12-3 or TRBV12-4 and J usage is TRBJ2-1; no clear D gene. CDR3 length: 12 residues. With 0 bases removed from V and 6 bases from J, the gap between germline ends came to 3 bases. In nucleotides, the CDR3 is TGTGCCAGCAGTTTAGCGCTCAATGAGCAGTTCTTC. Protein sequence: CASSLALNEQFF.

This clonotype was counted between two and nine times. The chain is built from TRBV20-1 and TRBJ2-7; a possible D gene is TRBD2 (6 bases). This CDR3 contains 13 residues. Germline CDR1 DFQATT, CDR2 SNEGSKA (reference sequence). Trimming cost V 0 bases and J 3 bases, with 9 bases left between them. CDR3 in DNA: TGCAGTGCTAGAGAGGGACTGAACTACGAGCAGTACGTC. This gives the protein CSAREGLNYEQYV.

The chain recombines TRBV3-1 with TRBJ2-2, with D perhaps matching TRBD1 or TRBD2 (5 bases each). The CDR3 covers 17 residues. Trimming pared 2 bases from V and 1 base from J, leaving 14 bases between. Germline values: CDR1 LGHDT, CDR2 YNNKEL (reference sequence). In DNA, the CDR3 is TGTGCCAGCAGCCAACGGGCCGGGGCAGGGAACACCGGGGAGCTGTTTTTT. This codes for CASSQRAGAGNTGELFF.